These 7 T cell receptor beta chains were sequenced from one sample in a study of T cell repertoires in cytomegalovirus infection. One entry per CDR3 protein results from TCRdb running MiXCR on the reads. The sample lists around 450,000 distinct CDR3 sequences, about 11% seen once, with 10% in the top ten. The sample comprised PBMCs. These receptors all stem from a human donor in good health (CMV status not recorded). Some clones in this sample may be carry-over from other donors' samples.

There are a few counts of this clonotype. The J gene is TRBJ2-1, the V gene TRBV19, with D maybe TRBD2 (7 bases). Germline values: CDR1 LNHDA, CDR2 SQIVND (reference sequence). Trimming took off 1 base at V and 4 bases at J, with 14 bases between the two ends. The CDR3 loop spans 16 amino acids. The CDR3 coding sequence is TGTGCCAGTAGTATAGGGGGAGGGGGAACGTACAATGAGCAGTTCTTC. This translates into CASSIGGGGTYNEQFF.

This clonotype was counted many times. This chain connects TRBV6-1 to TRBJ1-3, with D possibly matching TRBD1 (5 bases). Germline assignment: CDR1 MNHNS and CDR2 SASEGT. This CDR3 contains 13 residues. Trimming took 6 bases from V and 2 from J, leaving 8 bases between them. The CDR3 DNA is TGTGCCAGCAGAGGGGCAGCTGGAAACACCATATATTTT. It yields the protein CASRGAAGNTIYF.

The sample holds many counts of this clonotype. The chain uses TRBV5-8 and TRBJ2-1; the match to TRBD2 covers 8 bases. V trimming: 3 bases; J trimming: 4 bases; junction bases outside the gene matches: 6. Germline CDR1 is SGHTS and CDR2 is YDEGEE. CDR3 size: 15 residues. CDR3 DNA sequence: TGTGCCAGCAGCTGGCCGGGACTAGGTTACAATGAGCAGTTCTTC. Translating gives CASSWPGLGYNEQFF.

This clonotype has a handful of counts. The chain carries TRBV2 and TRBJ2-1, with D possibly TRBD1 on 6 matching bases. The germline CDR1 and CDR2 sequences are SNHLY and FYNNEI. The CDR3 is made up of 15 amino acids. The V gene lost 3 bases and the J gene lost 2 bases, with 11 bases spanning the gap. The CDR3 coding sequence is TGTGCCAGCAGTGATAACGGACAGCCCTACAATGAGCAGTTCTTC. Protein sequence: CASSDNGQPYNEQFF.

This clonotype has a count of ten or more. V and J are TRBV6-5 and TRBJ1-3; D is uncertain. V lost 4 bases and J lost 0, with 13 bases in between. This CDR3 has 16 amino acids. Germline assignment: CDR1 MNHEY and CDR2 SVGAGI. The CDR3 is CASSSGVSYSGNTIYF. Written as DNA, the CDR3 is TGTGCCAGCAGTTCGGGAGTCAGCTACTCTGGAAACACCATATATTTT.

There are many counts of this clonotype. This chain joins TRBV6-5 and TRBJ2-3, with no clear D. The V gene's germline CDR1 is MNHEY and CDR2 SVGAGI. There are 13 residues in the CDR3. Trimming shortened V by 2 bases and J by 2 bases, and 5 bases separated the two germline ends. In nucleotides, the CDR3 is TGTGCCAGCAGTTACGACACCACAGATACGCAGTATTTT. Protein product: CASSYDTTDTQYF.

V usage is TRBV20-1 and J usage is TRBJ2-3, with 9 bases aligning to TRBD2. This CDR3 is built from 16 residues. The germline CDR1 and CDR2 sequences are DFQATT and SNEGSKA (reference sequence). With V trimmed by 6 bases and J by 3 bases, 13 bases remained unmatched. In nucleotides, the CDR3 is TGCAGTGCGAGGCCCCCGTGGCGGGAGGGGACAGATACGCAGTATTTT. Protein product: CSARPPWREGTDTQYF.